The 3 T cell receptor beta chains listed next were all sequenced from one sample in a study of T cell responses to AZD1222 COVID-19 vaccine. Profiled with immunoSEQ multiplex PCR; TCRdb holds only in-frame clones, not every one. The table records roughly 120,000 clones, approximately 85% of them present only once. This specimen was peripheral blood, taken on day 0 of MenACWY control vaccination. All receptors come from an adult in good health.

The chain combines TRBV28 with TRBJ2-3, with unresolved D. The CDR3 is made up of 14 amino acids. V was shortened by 6 bases and J by 0 bases, with 10 bases between the two germline ends. Looked up from germline, CDR1 is MDHEN and CDR2 is SYDVKM. The CDR3 protein is CASRTVTSTDTQYF. The CDR3 DNA follows: TGTGCCAGCAGGACGGTGACTAGCACAGATACGCAGTATTTT.

The chain links TRBV5-1 to TRBJ1-4; D perhaps matches TRBD1 (6 bases). Germline CDR1 reads SGHRS; CDR2 reads YFSETQ. Trimming shortened V by 4 bases and J by 3 bases, and 13 bases separated the two germline ends. The CDR3 has 15 amino acids. The CDR3 is CASSIPDRPNEKLFF. The CDR3 DNA reads as TGCGCCAGCAGCATACCCGACAGGCCTAATGAAAAACTGTTTTTT. Combining the CDR3 with reference TRBV5-1 and TRBJ1-4 gives the whole variable domain KAGVTQTPRYLIKTRGQQVTLSCSPISGHRSVSWYQQTPGQGLQFLFEYFSETQRNKGNFPGRFSGRQFSNSRSEMNVSTLELGDSALYLCASSIPDRPNEKLFFGSGTQLSVL.

V and J are TRBV28 and TRBJ1-5, with a possible D match to TRBD1 (5 bases). Trimming took off 3 bases at V and 5 bases at J, with 17 bases between the two ends. Germline loops: CDR1 MDHEN, CDR2 SYDVKM. The CDR3 loop spans 16 amino acids. The DNA for the CDR3 is TGTGCCAGCAGTTTGGGTGCGGTCCGGGGGTATCAGCCCCAGCATTTT. Translated: CASSLGAVRGYQPQHF.